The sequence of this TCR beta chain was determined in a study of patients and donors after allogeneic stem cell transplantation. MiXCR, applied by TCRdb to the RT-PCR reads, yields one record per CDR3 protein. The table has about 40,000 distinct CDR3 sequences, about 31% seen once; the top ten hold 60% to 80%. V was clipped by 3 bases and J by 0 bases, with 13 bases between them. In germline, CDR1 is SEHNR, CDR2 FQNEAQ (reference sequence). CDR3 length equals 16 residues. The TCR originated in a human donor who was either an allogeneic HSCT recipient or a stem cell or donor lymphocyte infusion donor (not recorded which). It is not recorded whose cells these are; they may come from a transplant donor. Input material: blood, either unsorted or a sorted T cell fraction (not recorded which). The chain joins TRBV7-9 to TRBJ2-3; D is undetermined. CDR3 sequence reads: CASSFVVVASTDTQYF. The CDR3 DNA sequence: TGTGCCAGCAGCTTCGTGGTCGTCGCTAGCACAGATACGCAGTATTTT. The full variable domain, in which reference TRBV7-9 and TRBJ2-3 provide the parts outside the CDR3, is DTGVSQNPRHKITKRGQNVTFRCDPISEHNRLYWYRQTLGQGPEFLTYFQNEAQLEKSRLLSDRFSAERPKGSFSTLEIQRTEQGDSAMYLCASSFVVVASTDTQYFGPGTRLTVL.